The entry below describes one TCR beta chain. V lost 6 bases and J lost 5; bases outside the gene matches: 2. Germline V lookup: CDR1 MDHEN, CDR2 SYDVKM. The CDR3 has 12 amino acids. The data stem from a study of neoadjuvant anti-PD-1 for oral cavity cancer. As for time point: after neoadjuvant nivolumab, at surgical resection. The protocol was immunoSEQ multiplex PCR, while the TCRdb copy is restricted to in-frame clones and leaves out a portion. The sample holds about 9,500 clones, 68% seen once. The chain has TRBV28 and TRBJ2-7, with 9 bases matching TRBD1. The specimen comprised PBMCs, sampled after nivolumab (anti-PD-1) treatment. The clonotype originates from a person aged 40 to 85 with oral cavity squamous cell carcinoma. CDR3 residues: CASRGQGHEQYF. The CDR3 nucleotides read TGTGCCAGCAGGGGACAGGGACACGAGCAGTACTTC.